The 6 T cell receptor beta chains below all came from one sample that was sequenced in a study of T cell responses to AZD1222 COVID-19 vaccine. TCRdb's copy holds only in-frame clones and misses some; the assay was immunoSEQ multiplex PCR. The sample has 110,000 or so clones; roughly 90% are singletons. The sequencing used peripheral blood, collected on day 0 of AZD1222 vaccination. These receptors all come from an adult in good health.

V gene TRBV6-1 combines with J gene TRBJ2-2, with D possibly matching TRBD2 (5 bases). V lost 3 bases to trimming and J lost 7 bases, with 9 bases between them. This CDR3 comprises 13 residues. Germline loops: CDR1 MNHNS, CDR2 SASEGT. The CDR3 DNA reads TGTGCCAGCAGTGAGTTGAGGGTCGGGGAGCTGTTTTTT. Protein sequence: CASSELRVGELFF.

This chain joins TRBV4-3 and TRBJ1-1; D call uncertain. The germline V and J ends were trimmed by 0 bases and 9 bases, with 11 bases remaining between them. Germline CDR1 LGHNA, CDR2 YSLEER. This CDR3 has 13 residues. The CDR3 DNA reads TGCGCCAGCAGCCAAGATCGATATAACCAAGCTTTCTTT. Translating gives CASSQDRYNQAFF.

The chain uses TRBV3-1 (or the pseudogene TRBV3-2) and TRBJ1-6; weak D call: TRBD1 (6 bases). The V and J ends lost 4 bases and 9 bases respectively, with 13 bases between them. The CDR3 runs to 14 residues. Germline CDR1 is LGHDT and CDR2 is YNNKEL (reference sequence). The CDR3 reads CASSLSGALSPLHF. CDR3 nucleotide sequence: TGTGCCAGCAGCCTGTCAGGGGCCCTTTCACCCCTCCACTTT.

The chain has TRBV11-2 and TRBJ2-7; either TRBD1 or TRBD2 may fit D (5 bases each). This CDR3 has 16 residues. The V gene's germline CDR1 is SGHAT and CDR2 FQNNGV. The V gene lost 1 base and the J gene lost 9 bases, with 22 bases spanning the gap. The CDR3 nucleotides read TGTGCCAGCAGCTTAGCCCCCCCCTTGGGGGACGTCGGGCAGTACTTC. Amino acid sequence: CASSLAPPLGDVGQYF. The variable domain in full, completed from reference TRBV11-2 and TRBJ2-7, reads EAGVAQSPRYKIIEKRQSVAFWCNPISGHATLYWYQQILGQGPKLLIQFQNNGVVDDSQLPKDRFSAERLKGVDSTLKIQPAKLEDSAVYLCASSLAPPLGDVGQYFGPGTRLTVT.

The V and J genes are TRBV11-2 and TRBJ2-1, with TRBD2 matching 12 bases. Germline V gene sequence: CDR1 SGHAT, CDR2 FQNNGV. V shed 5 bases, J shed 7 bases, and the junction held 12 bases outside the gene matches. This CDR3 is built from 17 residues. CDR3 protein: CASSPRLAGAVWNEQFF. In DNA, the CDR3 is TGTGCCAGCAGCCCCCGACTAGCGGGGGCGGTTTGGAATGAGCAGTTCTTC.

As regards this clone: Other DNA sequences of this sample code for an identical CDR3. V gene TRBV7-3 combines with J gene TRBJ2-2; unclear D gene. Germline-derived CDR1 and CDR2 are SGHTA and FQGTGA. The V end was cut by 3 bases, the J end by 7 bases, with 6 bases between. The CDR3 is 12 residues long. In DNA form, the CDR3 reads TGTGCCAGCAGCTTTTCTAACGGGGAGCTGTTTTTT. This gives the protein CASSFSNGELFF.